These T cell receptor beta chains were read from a single sample in a study of blood T cell repertoires in COVID-19. Measured with immunoSEQ multiplex PCR; TCRdb has only the in-frame clones, and not every one. Of 110,000 to 150,000 clones in the sample, about 80% were seen once. The sample taken for sequencing was peripheral blood. These receptors originate from a human donor in a cohort sampled during active COVID-19. Both conserved end residues are part of each CDR3.

TRBV5-6 | CASSLRLAGGPGLYTQYF
TRBV4-3 | CASSQGLSYNEQFF
TRBV7-2 | CASSGAAAAFF
TRBV14 | CASSQDPLASTSTDTQYF
TRBV24-1 | CATSDRDRFVAGELFF
TRBV20-1 | CSASNQINNSPLHF
TRBV20-1 | CSARAGGKYGYTF
TRBV7-9 | CASSLDTQNQPQHF
TRBV7-2 | CASSLTPNSPLHF
TRBV14 | CASSLRQGDGYTF
TRBV19 | CASTISLPGELFF
TRBV30 | CAWSRDSRVDTQYF
TRBV20-1 | CSASEGTDNGYTF
TRBV15 | CATSREAGAGNTIYF
TRBV3-1/TRBV3-2 | CASSQAPGTGSNGYTF
TRBV28 | CASRPTSGNTGELFF
TRBV5-4 | CASSVPGTGVDTQYF
TRBV10-2 | CASSQAGGGETQYF
TRBV28 | CASRTRGRSVFEQYF
TRBV18 | CASSSGGRNTEAFF
TRBV9 | CASSTTTGNTEAFF
TRBV5-4 | CASSLVGGPMNTQYF
TRBV11-2 | CASSTRHRDTASGNTIYF
TRBV9 | CASSALAAGTQYF
TRBV2 | CASSEYRQRAFF
TRBV9 | CASSGQGNQPQHF